These T cell receptor beta chains were read from a single sample in a study of T cells after yellow fever vaccination. MiXCR was run by TCRdb on the 5' RACE reads, yielding one entry per CDR3 protein. The profile shows approximately 550,000 distinct CDR3 sequences, roughly 19% of them singletons. The material was PBMCs, obtained 15 days after the yellow fever booster vaccination. These TCRs come from a young man who received the YFV17D yellow fever vaccine. The CDR3 runs from the conserved cysteine through the conserved F or W. A D gene is named only where the DNA matches it firmly. Only some rows state a clone size, as once, few, many or a class for expanded clones.

TRBJ2-7,TRBV15,.,.,CATSESGYYEQYF,TGTGCCACCAGCGAATCAGGATACTACGAGCAGTACTTC
TRBJ2-1,TRBV6-2/TRBV6-3,TRBD1,.,CASTRDSYNEQFF,TGTGCCAGCACCAGGGACAGCTACAATGAGCAGTTCTTC
TRBJ2-7,TRBV28,.,few,CASSLNGVNYEQYF,TGTGCCAGCAGTTTAAACGGGGTTAACTACGAGCAGTACTTC
TRBJ2-5,TRBV5-6,TRBD2,few,CASSPGLVETQYF,TGTGCCAGCAGCCCGGGACTAGTGGAGACCCAGTACTTC
TRBJ2-7,TRBV6-1,.,.,CASSSRTPSYEQYF,TGTGCCAGCAGCTCCCGGACACCCTCCTACGAGCAGTACTTC
TRBJ2-1,TRBV20-1,TRBD2,few,CSAGSGRSYNEQFF,TGCAGTGCTGGGAGCGGGAGATCATATAATGAGCAGTTCTTC
TRBJ2-5,TRBV27,.,.,CASRPLVAAQETQYF,TGTGCCAGCAGGCCCTTGGTAGCGGCACAAGAGACCCAGTACTTC
TRBJ2-7,TRBV6-5,.,few,CASSYIMGYEQYF,TGTGCCAGCTCCTATATTATGGGCTACGAGCAGTACTTC
TRBJ2-3,TRBV6-1,TRBD2,.,CASRPGLAGVADTQYF,TGTGCCAGCAGGCCTGGATTAGCGGGAGTCGCTGATACGCAGTATTTT
TRBJ2-3,TRBV7-3,.,.,CASSFGRGADDTQYF,TGTGCCAGCAGCTTTGGGCGAGGCGCTGATGATACGCAGTATTTT
TRBJ2-7,TRBV6-5,.,.,CASSYGGTTYEQYF,TGTGCCAGCAGTTACGGAGGGACCACCTACGAGCAGTACTTC
TRBJ1-1,TRBV4-3,.,.,CASSQDKGYTEAFF,TGCGCCAGCAGCCAGGACAAAGGGTACACTGAAGCTTTCTTT
TRBJ2-1,TRBV5-1,.,.,CASSLVNFIGLEQFF,TGCGCCAGCAGCCTTGTGAATTTTATCGGGCTTGAGCAGTTCTTC
TRBJ2-4,TRBV9,.,.,CASTSIPNGDIQYF,TGTGCCAGCACCTCGATTCCTAACGGGGACATTCAGTACTTC
TRBJ1-5,TRBV9,.,.,CASSVYAGPGQPQHF,TGTGCCAGCAGCGTATATGCGGGACCGGGGCAGCCCCAGCATTTT
TRBJ2-7,TRBV5-1,.,.,CASSLGQGGHSYEQYF,TGCGCCAGCAGCTTGGGACAGGGAGGCCACTCCTACGAGCAGTACTTC
TRBJ1-2,TRBV5-1,.,few,CASSLGVRRANYGYTF,TGCGCCAGCAGCTTGGGGGTGAGGAGGGCCAACTATGGCTACACCTTC
TRBJ2-2,TRBV20-1,TRBD2,.,CSASGLAGNTGELFF,TGCAGTGCTAGTGGCCTAGCGGGCAACACCGGGGAGCTGTTTTTT
TRBJ1-2,TRBV28,TRBD1,few,CASSPGGTYYGYTF,TGTGCCAGCAGCCCAGGGGGTACCTACTATGGCTACACCTTC
TRBJ2-7,TRBV15,.,.,CATSRNPARGGYEQYF,TGTGCCACCAGCAGGAATCCGGCCAGAGGGGGGTACGAGCAGTACTTC
TRBJ2-1,TRBV10-3,.,few,CAISDGGNYEQFF,TGTGCCATCAGTGATGGAGGTAATTATGAGCAGTTCTTC
TRBJ2-1,TRBV7-9,TRBD1,.,CASSDRGQGNEQFF,TGTGCCAGCAGCGACCGGGGACAGGGGAACGAGCAGTTCTTC
TRBJ2-1,TRBV7-2,TRBD2,once,CASSATSGRSGEQFF,TGTGCCAGCAGCGCAACTAGCGGGAGGAGTGGGGAGCAGTTCTTC
TRBJ2-2,TRBV5-1,TRBD2,.,CASSISGRGTGELFF,TGCGCCAGCAGCATTAGCGGGAGAGGCACCGGGGAGCTGTTTTTT
TRBJ1-1,TRBV7-2,.,.,CASSLSRGRAEAFF,TGTGCCAGCAGCTTAAGCAGGGGAAGGGCTGAAGCTTTCTTT
TRBJ2-5,TRBV6-5,.,few,CASSYSMGAETQYF,TGTGCCAGCAGTTACTCAATGGGAGCGGAGACCCAGTACTTC
TRBJ2-5,TRBV7-2,.,few,CASSLGPLGETQYF,TGTGCCAGCAGCTTAGGGCCCCTAGGGGAGACCCAGTACTTC
TRBJ1-2,TRBV7-6,.,few,CASSPRVSDGYTF,TGTGCCAGCAGCCCAAGGGTGTCTGATGGCTACACCTTC
TRBJ1-3,TRBV25-1,TRBD1,.,CARVVDRGLRNTIYF,TGTGCCAGGGTCGTGGACAGGGGTCTCCGAAACACCATATATTTT
TRBJ2-7,TRBV27,.,few,CASSLYQGKQYF,TGTGCCAGCAGTTTGTACCAGGGGAAGCAGTACTTC
TRBJ2-1,TRBV6-1,TRBD2,.,CASSLSSGWTNEQFF,TGTGCCAGCAGTCTTTCTAGCGGGTGGACCAATGAGCAGTTCTTC
TRBJ2-2,TRBV19,.,.,CASSVRAGELFF,TGTGCCAGTAGCGTCAGAGCCGGGGAGCTGTTTTTT
TRBJ2-7,TRBV5-8,.,once,CASSLAPWYEQYF,TGTGCCAGCAGCTTGGCCCCGTGGTACGAGCAGTACTTC
TRBJ2-5,TRBV5-1,TRBD2,.,CASSLEGLAGGQETQYF,TGCGCCAGCAGCTTGGAGGGACTAGCGGGAGGTCAAGAGACCCAGTACTTC
TRBJ2-5,TRBV4-2,.,few,CASSQERLTQETQYF,TGTGCCAGCAGCCAAGAGAGGCTGACTCAAGAGACCCAGTACTTC
TRBJ2-7,TRBV5-1,.,.,CASSLSLQSGPREQYF,TGCGCCAGCAGCTTGTCCCTACAATCAGGGCCGCGGGAGCAGTACTTC
TRBJ2-5,TRBV7-2,TRBD1,few,CASSLDRGWQETQYF,TGTGCCAGCAGCTTAGACAGGGGATGGCAAGAGACCCAGTACTTC
TRBJ2-7,TRBV20-1,TRBD2,.,CSALGLNVYEQYF,TGCAGTGCTTTGGGACTAAATGTTTACGAGCAGTACTTC
TRBJ2-7,TRBV27,.,.,CASSLKVGYEQYF,TGTGCCAGCAGTTTGAAGGTGGGCTACGAGCAGTACTTC
TRBJ2-1,TRBV10-3,TRBD2,.,CAISSGTSGFNEQFF,TGTGCCATCAGTTCCGGGACTAGCGGGTTTAATGAGCAGTTCTTC
TRBJ2-7,TRBV9,TRBD2,few,CASSVRASGTYEQYF,TGTGCCAGCAGCGTACGGGCTAGCGGCACCTACGAGCAGTACTTC
TRBJ2-1,TRBV3-1,.,many,CASSQIGNEQFF,TGTGCCAGCAGCCAAATAGGCAATGAGCAGTTCTTC
TRBJ1-1,TRBV25-1,.,few,CASSGPYQEAFF,TGTGCCAGCAGTGGTCCCTACCAGGAAGCTTTCTTT
TRBJ2-3,TRBV27,TRBD2,.,CASSLRRAGERADTQYF,TGTGCCAGCAGTTTAAGGCGAGCGGGAGAACGTGCAGATACGCAGTATTTT
TRBJ2-6,TRBV2,TRBD2,.,CASDSAGGSLEANVLTF,TGTGCCAGCGACTCAGCGGGAGGATCTCTGGAGGCCAACGTCCTGACTTTC
TRBJ1-4,TRBV3-1,.,.,CASSQLKGGLFF,TGTGCCAGCAGCCAACTTAAGGGAGGACTGTTTTTT
TRBJ2-2,TRBV10-3,.,few,CAISERGERNTGELFF,TGTGCCATCAGTGAGAGGGGGGAGAGGAACACCGGGGAGCTGTTTTTT
TRBJ2-1,TRBV19,TRBD2,.,CASSPALAGLGSYNEQFF,TGTGCCAGTAGTCCGGCACTAGCGGGATTAGGCTCCTACAATGAGCAGTTCTTC